Sequencing of this TCR beta chain was carried out in a study of blood T cell repertoires in COVID-19. Profiling relied on immunoSEQ multiplex PCR, and the TCRdb table lists in-frame clones only, not all of them. In the table there are under 150,000 clones, 85% of which are singletons. This CDR3 comprises 14 residues. Germline CDR1 and CDR2: MNHEY and SVGAGI. The V gene lost 2 bases and the J gene lost 1 base, with 8 bases spanning the gap. This receptor was taken from a woman aged 55-70 years with COVID-19, enrolled during active disease. The chain is built from TRBV6-5 and TRBJ1-1; no definite D call. The sequencing input was peripheral blood. This CDR3 is CASSYPGANTEAFF. CDR3 coding DNA: TGTGCCAGCAGTTACCCCGGAGCGAACACTGAAGCTTTCTTT.